The T cell receptor beta chain described here comes from a study of OX40 agonist ivuxolimab in advanced cancers. As for the study more broadly: Ivuxolimab, which targeted the costimulatory receptor OX40 (CD134), was an agonistic, fully human IgG2 monoclonal antibody. A male proportion of roughly 85% and a mean age of approximately 62 years, ranging from roughly 23 to 80, were recorded for the dose-escalation cohort. Patients were allowed to have had prior anti-PD-1, anti-PD-L1 or anti-CTLA-4 therapy, and less than 45% of the dose-escalation patients had previously received checkpoint inhibitors. The paper covers the monotherapy dose-escalation part of the phase I ivuxolimab trial, which included N of about 56 patients. Among the approximately 50 dose-escalation patients, around 19 had hepatocellular carcinoma, around 15 melanoma, 9 renal cell carcinoma and 9 head and neck cancer. Intravenous ivuxolimab was administered to patients every 2 weeks at six dose levels: 0.01, 0.1, 0.3, 1.5, 3 and 10 mg/kg. Peripheral TCRbeta sequencing was intended to test whether TCR sequence diversity was altered and clonal T-cell expansion was caused by ivuxolimab. Partial responses occurred in three dose-escalation patients: two with cutaneous melanoma and one with hepatocellular carcinoma.

For sequencing of the TCRbeta CDR3 region, genomic DNA was extracted from the sorted cells. TCRbeta CDR3 regions were sequenced using the immunoSEQ Assay. As stored in TCRdb, this immuneACCESS dataset retains in-frame rearrangements with V and J assigned. A fraction of the clones does not appear; measured against another copy, unresolved V genes explain less than half of the discrepancy, and the remainder lacks a known reason. The sample contains about 90,000 clones, nearly 90% of them found a single time. Around 0.16% of the sample comes from the top ten. The germline V gene (reference sequence) specifies LNHDA as CDR1 and SQIVND as CDR2. Inclusive of the bounding cysteine and phenylalanine, the CDR3 is 16 residues long. This entry keeps only the CDR3 DNA: 48 bases, framed from base 1. V drops 3 bases and J drops 2 bases, leaving 14 bases in between. Of note for this clone: The antigen this receptor binds is unknown. No qualities accompany the bases; no much larger clone lies one base away.

The trial excluded patients who had a history of autoimmune disease or were on systemic immunosuppression. Peripheral blood for TCR sequencing was collected from all dose cohorts at baseline, on cycle 4 day 1, and on cycle 7 day 1. The samples were taken from a phase I, first-in-human, multicenter, open-label dose-escalation trial of ivuxolimab. The trial enrolled adults with locally advanced or metastatic head and neck squamous cell, hepatocellular, melanoma or renal cell carcinoma. Before TCR sequencing, CD4+ T cells and CD8+ T cells from peripheral blood were sorted into separate populations. On the study overall, not on this receptor specifically: On average, CD8+ T cells showed more expanded clones than CD4+ T cells after ivuxolimab. Low levels of normalized T-cell clonal expansion were also seen in some patients who did not respond. In the 0.1-3.0 mg/kg groups, partial responders were among the patients with the lowest normalized peripheral clonal expansion, particularly in CD8+ T cells. At doses of 0.1 to 3.0 mg/kg, clonal expansion of both CD4+ and CD8+ T cells in blood was seen between baseline and week 6. The antigen specificity of the peripheral T cells that underwent clonal expansion was not determined.

The receptor chain draws on TRBV19 and TRBJ1-5; a tentative D match to TRBD1 spans 5 bases. Sample: CD4+ or CD8+ T cells sorted from blood, taken in a trial of the OX40 agonist ivuxolimab. This TCR came from an adult with an advanced solid tumor such as melanoma, head and neck, liver or kidney cancer. The sequence in DNA is TGTGCCAGTAGTATCAGGGAAGGGAGCCGCAATCAGCCCCAGCATTTT. It translates as CASSIREGSRNQPQHF.